This T cell receptor beta chain emerged from a study of shared clonotypes between healthy human individuals. Study overall: Every donor yielded three CD4 naive, three CD4 memory, two CD8 naive and one CD8 memory plate.

Genomic DNA (from each subset) was split evenly across several immunoSEQ plates. TCRdb's copy holds only in-frame clones and misses some; the assay was immunoSEQ multiplex PCR. The sample has around 2.1 million clones; approximately 94% are singletons. Points on this clone: The antigen is unknown. At the DNA level, this CDR3 is encoded by other sequences in the same sample as well.

J lost 3 bases, V lost 6 bases, and 6 bases had no gene match. CDR3 size: 14 residues. Germline V lookup: CDR1 MNHEY, CDR2 SVGAGI. General study points: Larger richness was generally estimated for naive than memory subsets.

Input material: naive CD4+ T cells sorted from blood. Subset defined: CD45RA+ positively selected. This TCR derives from a man between 18 and 29 years old in good health. The chain uses TRBV6-5 and TRBJ2-7, with TRBD1 matching 9 bases. CDR3 residues: CASSPGQGSYEQYF. In DNA form, the CDR3 reads TGTGCCAGCAGCCCGGGACAGGGTAGCTACGAGCAGTACTTC.